Listed here are 6 T cell receptor beta chains from one sample, sequenced in a study of tissue T cells after allogeneic stem cell transplantation. Data came from immunoSEQ multiplex PCR; TCRdb stores just in-frame clones and leaves some out. The sample consists of some 43,000 clones, just under 95% of them appearing once. The sequencing here drew on blood, taken before transplantation. These receptors were taken from a woman aged 40-70 years who later had graft-versus-host disease after an allogeneic stem cell transplant.

V gene TRBV28 combines with J gene TRBJ1-1, with 9 bases aligning to TRBD1. The CDR3 runs 14 residues. The germline V gene encodes CDR1 MDHEN and CDR2 SYDVKM. V lost 2 bases and J lost 7; bases outside the gene matches: 5. This CDR3 reads CASSLADRGYEAFF. The CDR3 nucleotides are TGTGCCAGCAGTTTAGCGGACAGGGGCTATGAAGCTTTCTTT.

The genes are TRBV6-5 and TRBJ1-5; D is unclear. The CDR3 has 12 residues. Trimming shortened V by 6 bases and J by 4 bases, and 7 bases separated the two germline ends. Germline CDR1 MNHEY, CDR2 SVGAGI. The CDR3 is CASSRRNQPQHF. The CDR3, as DNA: TGTGCCAGCAGCCGGAGGAATCAGCCCCAGCATTTT.

CDR3 residues: CASSWGGTETYEQYF. The CDR3 DNA reads TGTGCCAGCAGCTGGGGGGGGACAGAGACCTACGAGCAGTACTTC. This chain connects TRBV7-2 to TRBJ2-7; the D call may be TRBD1 or TRBD2 (7 bases each). CDR3 length: 15 residues. Germline CDR1 is SGHTA and CDR2 is FQGNSA. The ends were cut back, 4 bases at V and 2 bases at J, with 15 bases in the middle.

This chain links TRBV6-4 with TRBJ1-1; D not resolved. V lost 2 bases and J lost 1, with 11 bases in between. This CDR3 has 15 residues. Looked up from germline, CDR1 is MRHNA and CDR2 is SNTAGT. In nucleotides, the CDR3 is TGTGCCAGCAGTGACCCCTTTCCAGCGAACACTGAAGCTTTCTTT. Its protein product is CASSDPFPANTEAFF.

This chain uses TRBV9 with TRBJ1-2; no reliable D call. CDR1 is SGDLS, CDR2 YYNGEE, per germline. With 4 bases removed from V and 6 bases from J, the gap between germline ends came to 10 bases. This CDR3 has 12 residues. The DNA for the CDR3 is TGTGCCAGCAGCCCCCAGGAGGATGGCTACACCTTC. It is translated as CASSPQEDGYTF.

The chain couples TRBV19 to TRBJ2-3, with D maybe TRBD2 (7 bases). The CDR3 runs 13 residues. The V end lost 4 bases, the J end lost 9 bases, and 14 bases lay between the germline ends. The V gene's germline CDR1 is LNHDA and CDR2 SQIVND (reference sequence). CDR3 in DNA: TGTGCCAGTAGTAGCGTAGGGGGAGGGACGCAGTATTTT. Amino acid sequence: CASSSVGGGTQYF.